This is a list of T cell receptor beta chains from one sample in a study of blood T cell repertoires in COVID-19. Libraries were prepared by immunoSEQ multiplex PCR; TCRdb keeps only in-frame clonotypes and omits some of them. The sample consists of over 300,000 clones, roughly 90% of them appearing once. The material sequenced was peripheral blood. These receptors all stem from a man aged 18 to 35 who had recovered from COVID-19. The CDR3 runs from the conserved cysteine through the conserved F or W. The order of the fields is clone size, J gene, D gene, CDR3 length, V gene, CDR3 DNA, CDR3 protein. A D gene is named only where the DNA matches it firmly. Clone size is shown for a subset of rows, as once, few, many or a class of expanded clone.

clone_size: NA
j_call: TRBJ1-6
d_call: TRBD1
cdr3_length: 15
v_call: TRBV5-5
cdr3_nt: TGTGCCAGCAGACCAACCCAGGGGGCATTTTCACCCCTCCACTTT
cdr3_aa: CASRPTQGAFSPLHF

clone_size: NA
j_call: TRBJ2-5
d_call: TRBD2
cdr3_length: 17
v_call: TRBV7-8
cdr3_nt: TGTGCCAGCAGCTTAATGGGAGCGGGGGGGCCGAGTGAGACCCAGTACTTC
cdr3_aa: CASSLMGAGGPSETQYF

clone_size: NA
j_call: TRBJ1-1
d_call: NA
cdr3_length: 15
v_call: TRBV4-1
cdr3_nt: TGCGCCAGCAGCCCGCGCAGGGTCGTGAACACTGAAGCTTTCTTT
cdr3_aa: CASSPRRVVNTEAFF

clone_size: NA
j_call: TRBJ2-1
d_call: NA
cdr3_length: 15
v_call: TRBV7-3
cdr3_nt: TGTGCCAGCAGCTTAATCTGGAGCTCCTACAATGAGCAGTTCTTC
cdr3_aa: CASSLIWSSYNEQFF

clone_size: NA
j_call: TRBJ1-1
d_call: TRBD1
cdr3_length: 13
v_call: TRBV5-4
cdr3_nt: TGTGCCAGCAGCTGGGACAGGTACACTGAAGCTTTCTTT
cdr3_aa: CASSWDRYTEAFF

clone_size: NA
j_call: TRBJ1-5
d_call: NA
cdr3_length: 13
v_call: TRBV30
cdr3_nt: TGTGCCTGGAGCAGACAGGCTAATCAGCCCCAGCATTTT
cdr3_aa: CAWSRQANQPQHF

clone_size: NA
j_call: TRBJ2-7
d_call: TRBD2
cdr3_length: 15
v_call: TRBV18
cdr3_nt: TGTGCCAGCTCACTTCCCGGGACTACCTCCTACGAGCAGTACTTC
cdr3_aa: CASSLPGTTSYEQYF

clone_size: NA
j_call: TRBJ1-6
d_call: NA
cdr3_length: 16
v_call: TRBV6-5
cdr3_nt: TGTGCCAGCAGGTACCCGGGGTTCTCCTATAATTCACCCCTCCACTTT
cdr3_aa: CASRYPGFSYNSPLHF

clone_size: once
j_call: TRBJ2-7
d_call: TRBD1
cdr3_length: 15
v_call: TRBV30
cdr3_nt: TGTGCCTGGACCCAGACAGGGGCCAGTTCTTACGAGCAGTACTTC
cdr3_aa: CAWTQTGASSYEQYF

clone_size: NA
j_call: TRBJ2-1
d_call: NA
cdr3_length: 13
v_call: TRBV5-6
cdr3_nt: TGTGCCAGCAGCGCGGGGGCAAACAATGAGCAGTTCTTC
cdr3_aa: CASSAGANNEQFF

clone_size: NA
j_call: TRBJ1-1
d_call: TRBD1
cdr3_length: 15
v_call: TRBV7-9
cdr3_nt: TGTGCCAGCAGCCGTGGGGACAGGGGCAACACTGAAGCTTTCTTT
cdr3_aa: CASSRGDRGNTEAFF

clone_size: NA
j_call: TRBJ1-2
d_call: NA
cdr3_length: 14
v_call: TRBV30
cdr3_nt: TGTGCCTGGAATACTCAACAGGTCTTCTATGGCTACACCTTC
cdr3_aa: CAWNTQQVFYGYTF